This T cell receptor beta chain was sequenced for a study of T-cell memory formation after mild COVID-19. General observations from the study: There was a balanced CD4/CD8 profile in clones contracting day 15 to 85, and later expanders leaned CD4+.

The CDR3 consists of 15 residues. Trimming stripped 6 bases from V and 0 bases from J, with 11 bases between. Comments on this clonotype: Its antigen is still unknown.

5'RACE with constant-segment primers yielded barcoded, UMI-tagged TCR alpha and TCR beta cDNA libraries. TCRdb reanalysed the 5' RACE reads using MiXCR and keeps one entry per CDR3 protein. The data show fewer than 500,000 distinct CDR3 sequences, with about 23% seen just once and around 12% held by the top ten. Source material: PBMCs or a T cell subset sorted from them (not recorded which). The receptor's source is an adult woman who had mild COVID-19 (a few samples of this study predate the infection). Cell type and time point are not known. The J gene is TRBJ2-2, the V gene TRBV12-3 or TRBV12-4; possibly TRBD1 or TRBD2 for D (5 bases each). The DNA for the CDR3 is TGTGCCAGCAGAGCCGGGACGGCGAACACCGGGGAGCTGTTTTTT. Encoded protein: CASRAGTANTGELFF.